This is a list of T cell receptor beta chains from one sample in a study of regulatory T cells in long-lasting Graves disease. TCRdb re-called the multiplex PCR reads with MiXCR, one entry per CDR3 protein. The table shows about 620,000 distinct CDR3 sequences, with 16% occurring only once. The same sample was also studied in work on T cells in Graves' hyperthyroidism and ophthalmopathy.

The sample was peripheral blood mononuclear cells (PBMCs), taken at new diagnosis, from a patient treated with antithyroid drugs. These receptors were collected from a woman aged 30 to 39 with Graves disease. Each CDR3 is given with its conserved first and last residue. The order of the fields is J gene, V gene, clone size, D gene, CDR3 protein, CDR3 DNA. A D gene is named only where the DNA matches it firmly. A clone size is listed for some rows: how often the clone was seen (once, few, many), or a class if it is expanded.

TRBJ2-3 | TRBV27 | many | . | CASSFSTTRDTQYF | TGTGCCAGCAGTTTCTCGACCACGAGGGATACGCAGTATTTT
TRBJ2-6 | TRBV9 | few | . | CASSVGVRSGANVLTF | TGTGCCAGCAGCGTAGGAGTCCGCTCTGGGGCCAACGTCCTGACTTTC
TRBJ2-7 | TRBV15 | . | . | CATGGVNEQYF | TGTGCCACCGGGGGTGTAAACGAGCAGTACTTC
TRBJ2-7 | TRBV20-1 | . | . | CSALKAQGGYGGEQYF | TGCAGTGCCCTTAAAGCGCAGGGGGGATATGGAGGCGAGCAGTACTTC
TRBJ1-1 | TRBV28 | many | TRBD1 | CASSLVGQVVNTEAFF | TGTGCCAGCAGTTTAGTCGGACAGGTGGTGAACACTGAAGCTTTCTTT
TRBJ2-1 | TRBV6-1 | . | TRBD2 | CASSIRTRVRNEQFF | TGTGCCAGCAGTATTCGGACTAGAGTTAGGAATGAGCAGTTCTTC
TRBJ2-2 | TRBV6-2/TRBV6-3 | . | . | CASSLSGIFNTGELFF | TGTGCCAGCAGTTTAAGCGGCATATTTAACACCGGGGAGCTGTTTTTT
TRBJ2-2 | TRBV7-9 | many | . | CASSFWKNTGELFF | TGTGCCAGCAGCTTTTGGAAGAACACCGGGGAGCTGTTTTTT
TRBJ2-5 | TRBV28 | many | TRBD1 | CASSLWRQGVGTQYF | TGTGCCAGCAGTTTATGGAGACAGGGGGTGGGGACCCAGTACTTC
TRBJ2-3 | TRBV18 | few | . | CASSPRFPMDTQYF | TGTGCCAGCTCACCACGATTCCCCATGGATACGCAGTATTTT
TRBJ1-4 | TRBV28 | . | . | CVSTRDNEKLFF | TGTGTCAGCACCAGGGATAATGAAAAACTGTTTTTT
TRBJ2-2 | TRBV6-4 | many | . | CASSDVGTGELFF | TGTGCCAGCAGTGATGTGGGCACCGGGGAGCTGTTTTTT
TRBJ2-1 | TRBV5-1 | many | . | CASRLEGTSSYNEQFF | TGCGCCAGCAGGCTAGAGGGAACCAGCTCCTACAATGAGCAGTTCTTC
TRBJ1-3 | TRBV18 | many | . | CASLDVRSGNTIYF | TGTGCCAGTCTTGACGTACGCTCTGGAAACACCATATATTTT
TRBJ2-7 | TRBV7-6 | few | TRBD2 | CASSSGTSGLEQYF | TGTGCCAGCAGCTCTGGGACTAGCGGTCTCGAGCAGTACTTC
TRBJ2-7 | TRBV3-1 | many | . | CASSRSLESGDLSYEQYF | TGTGCCAGCAGCCGAAGCCTGGAGTCCGGGGACCTGTCCTACGAGCAGTACTTC
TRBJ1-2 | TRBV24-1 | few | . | CATSDLLGGYTF | TGTGCCACCAGTGATTTGCTCGGTGGCTACACCTTC
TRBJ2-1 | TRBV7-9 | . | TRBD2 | CASRGGRGWYNEQFF | TGTGCCAGCAGGGGGGGGAGGGGTTGGTACAATGAGCAGTTCTTC
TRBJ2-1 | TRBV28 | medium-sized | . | CASSSRGSRYNEQFF | TGTGCCAGCAGTTCTCGCGGGTCGCGATACAATGAGCAGTTCTTC
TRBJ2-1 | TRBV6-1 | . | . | CASRKLDEQFF | TGTGCCAGCAGGAAGTTAGATGAGCAGTTCTTC
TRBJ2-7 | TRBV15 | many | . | CATSRDPGATPYEQYF | TGTGCCACCAGCAGAGATCCGGGCGCCACCCCCTACGAGCAGTACTTC
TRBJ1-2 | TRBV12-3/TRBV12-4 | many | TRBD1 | CASNLADRDRGPTF | TGTGCCAGCAACTTGGCAGACAGGGACAGGGGACCCACCTTC
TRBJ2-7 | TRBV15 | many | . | CATSRDRASSYEQYF | TGTGCCACCAGCAGGGACCGCGCCTCTTCCTACGAGCAGTACTTC
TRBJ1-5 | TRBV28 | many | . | CASTGTSWDQPQHF | TGTGCCAGCACCGGGACATCATGGGATCAGCCCCAGCATTTT
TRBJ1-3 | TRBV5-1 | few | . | CASSSEGAAGNTIYF | TGCGCCAGCAGCTCGGAGGGTGCGGCTGGAAACACCATATATTTT
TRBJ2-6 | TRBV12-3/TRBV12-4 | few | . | CASSLRGLGANVLTF | TGTGCCAGCAGTTTGAGGGGCTTGGGGGCCAACGTCCTGACTTTC
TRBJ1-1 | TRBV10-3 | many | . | CAIRRGAANTEAFF | TGTGCCATCAGACGGGGAGCGGCGAACACTGAAGCTTTCTTT
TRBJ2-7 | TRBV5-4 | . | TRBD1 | CASSSQTGSYEQYF | TGTGCCAGCAGCTCCCAGACAGGGAGCTACGAGCAGTACTTC
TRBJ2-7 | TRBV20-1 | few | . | CSARDLLATDYEQYF | TGCAGTGCTAGAGATCTCTTAGCGACAGACTACGAGCAGTACTTC
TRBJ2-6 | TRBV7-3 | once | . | CASSLSPAPGANVLTF | TGTGCCAGCAGCCTTTCTCCAGCCCCTGGGGCCAACGTCCTGACTTTC
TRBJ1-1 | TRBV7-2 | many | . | CASSATWNTEAFF | TGTGCCAGCAGCGCCACTTGGAACACTGAAGCTTTCTTT
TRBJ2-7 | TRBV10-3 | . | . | CAISAGTSYEQYF | TGTGCCATCAGTGCGGGGACCTCCTACGAGCAGTACTTC
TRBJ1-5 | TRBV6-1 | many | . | CASRSPGQPQHF | TGTGCCAGCCGATCACCGGGTCAGCCCCAGCATTTT
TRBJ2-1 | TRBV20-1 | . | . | CSARRFSGILDNEQFF | TGCAGTGCTAGAAGGTTCTCAGGAATCCTCGACAATGAGCAGTTCTTC
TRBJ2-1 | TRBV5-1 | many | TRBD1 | CASSPGQGGNNEQFF | TGCGCCAGCAGCCCGGGACAGGGGGGCAACAATGAGCAGTTCTTC
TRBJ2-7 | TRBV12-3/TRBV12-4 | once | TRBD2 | CASSTGLAGDSYEQYF | TGTGCCAGCAGCACGGGACTAGCGGGAGATTCTTACGAGCAGTACTTC
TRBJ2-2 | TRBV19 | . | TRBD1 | CASRDRGTTGELFF | TGTGCCAGTAGGGACAGGGGGACCACCGGGGAGCTGTTTTTT
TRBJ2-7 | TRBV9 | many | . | CASSVAAEVGYEQYF | TGTGCCAGCAGCGTAGCTGCCGAAGTCGGCTACGAGCAGTACTTC
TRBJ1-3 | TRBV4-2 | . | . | CASSQERTVGGNTIYF | TGTGCCAGCAGCCAAGAGCGGACAGTAGGTGGAAACACCATATATTTT
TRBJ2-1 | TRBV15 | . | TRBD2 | CATSRGGSSYNEQFF | TGTGCCACCAGCAGAGGCGGGAGCTCCTACAATGAGCAGTTCTTC
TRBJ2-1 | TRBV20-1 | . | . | CSAYSAGGSYNEQFF | TGCAGTGCTTACTCGGCAGGGGGGTCCTACAATGAGCAGTTCTTC
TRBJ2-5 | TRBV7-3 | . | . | CASSEGLPETQYF | TGTGCCAGCAGCGAGGGACTGCCAGAGACCCAGTACTTC
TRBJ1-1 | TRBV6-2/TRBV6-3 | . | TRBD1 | CASRQGAGTEAFF | TGTGCCAGCAGGCAGGGGGCGGGCACTGAAGCTTTCTTT
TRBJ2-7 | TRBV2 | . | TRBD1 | CASSPPGQVVDEQYF | TGTGCCAGCTCACCACCGGGACAGGTGGTCGACGAGCAGTACTTC
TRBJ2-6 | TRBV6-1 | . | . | CANRKQGTGANVLTF | TGTGCCAACAGGAAACAGGGAACTGGGGCCAACGTCCTGACTTTC
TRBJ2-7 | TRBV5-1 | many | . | CASSLGLENYEQYF | TGCGCCAGCAGCTTGGGACTAGAAAACTACGAGCAGTACTTC
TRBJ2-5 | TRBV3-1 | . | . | CASSQAYRETQYF | TGTGCCAGCAGCCAAGCTTACCGAGAGACCCAGTACTTC
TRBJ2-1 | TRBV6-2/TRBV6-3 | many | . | CASSPLGRGHQVIGNEQFF | TGTGCCAGCAGCCCCTTGGGTAGAGGGCACCAGGTTATTGGCAATGAGCAGTTCTTC
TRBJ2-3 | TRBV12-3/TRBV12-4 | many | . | CASSSQPGAQYF | TGTGCCAGCAGCAGCCAGCCAGGCGCGCAGTATTTT
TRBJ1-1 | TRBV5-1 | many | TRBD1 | CASTISGGTTEAFF | TGCGCCAGCACAATTTCAGGGGGGACTACTGAAGCTTTCTTT
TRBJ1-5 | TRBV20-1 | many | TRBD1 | CSARPSTGMGQPQHF | TGCAGTGCTCGACCCTCGACAGGGATGGGGCAGCCCCAGCATTTT
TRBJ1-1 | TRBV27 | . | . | CASSSPWVGGRTEAFF | TGTGCCAGCAGTTCGCCTTGGGTCGGGGGCCGGACTGAAGCTTTCTTT
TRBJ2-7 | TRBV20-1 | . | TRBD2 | CSARPGREDYEQYF | TGCAGTGCTAGACCGGGGAGGGAGGACTACGAGCAGTACTTC
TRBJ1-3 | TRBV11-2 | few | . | CASSLDGSSGNTIYF | TGTGCCAGCAGCTTAGATGGGAGCTCTGGAAACACCATATATTTT
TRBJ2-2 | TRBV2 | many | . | CASRPQGTGELFF | TGTGCCAGCAGGCCACAGGGAACCGGGGAGCTGTTTTTT
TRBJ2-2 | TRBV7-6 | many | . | CASSLEAGANTGELFF | TGTGCCAGCAGCTTAGAAGCCGGGGCGAACACCGGGGAGCTGTTTTTT
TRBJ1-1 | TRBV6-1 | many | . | CASTRDGNTEAFF | TGTGCCAGCACCAGGGATGGGAACACTGAAGCTTTCTTT
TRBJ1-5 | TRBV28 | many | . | CASSSDRANQPQHF | TGTGCCAGCAGCTCAGACAGAGCTAATCAGCCCCAGCATTTT
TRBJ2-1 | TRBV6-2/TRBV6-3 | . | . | CASSYSKEYNEQFF | TGTGCCAGCAGTTACTCTAAGGAATACAATGAGCAGTTCTTC
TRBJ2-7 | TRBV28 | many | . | CASSPRDGTYEQYF | TGTGCCAGCAGTCCACGGGACGGAACCTACGAGCAGTACTTC